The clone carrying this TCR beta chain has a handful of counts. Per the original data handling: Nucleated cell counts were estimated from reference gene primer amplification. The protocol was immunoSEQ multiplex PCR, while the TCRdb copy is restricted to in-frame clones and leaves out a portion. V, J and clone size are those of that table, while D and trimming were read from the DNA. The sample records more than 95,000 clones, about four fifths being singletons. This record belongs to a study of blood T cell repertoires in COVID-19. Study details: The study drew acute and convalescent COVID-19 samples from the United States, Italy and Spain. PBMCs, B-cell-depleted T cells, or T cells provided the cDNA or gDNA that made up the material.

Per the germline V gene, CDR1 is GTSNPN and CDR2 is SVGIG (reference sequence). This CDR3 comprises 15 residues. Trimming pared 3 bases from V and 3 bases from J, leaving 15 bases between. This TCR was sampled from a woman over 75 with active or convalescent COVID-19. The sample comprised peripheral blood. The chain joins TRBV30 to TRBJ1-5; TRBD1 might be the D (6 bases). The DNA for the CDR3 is TGTGCCTGGAGCTCCGGACAGTCCGACAATCAGCCCCAGCATTTT. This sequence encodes CAWSSGQSDNQPQHF.